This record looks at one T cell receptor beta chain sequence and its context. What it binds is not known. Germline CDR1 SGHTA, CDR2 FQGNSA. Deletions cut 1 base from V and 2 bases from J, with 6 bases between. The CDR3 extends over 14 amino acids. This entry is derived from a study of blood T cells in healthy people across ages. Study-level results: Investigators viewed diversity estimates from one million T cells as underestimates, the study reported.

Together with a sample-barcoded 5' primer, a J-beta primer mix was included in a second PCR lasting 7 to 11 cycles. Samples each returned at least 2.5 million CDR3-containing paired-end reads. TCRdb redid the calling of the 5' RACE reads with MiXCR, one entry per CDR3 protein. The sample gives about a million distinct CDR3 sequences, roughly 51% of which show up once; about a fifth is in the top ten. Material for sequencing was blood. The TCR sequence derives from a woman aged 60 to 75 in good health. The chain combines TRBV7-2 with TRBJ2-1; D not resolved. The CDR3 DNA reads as TGTGCCAGCAGCTTAGTCGGTACCTACAATGAGCAGTTCTTC. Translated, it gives CASSLVGTYNEQFF.